This T cell receptor (beta chain) was sequenced for a study of shared clonotypes between healthy human individuals. Study-wide findings and caveats: Sampling involved blood alone; tissue repertoires likely differ.

On this clone: No antigen is known for it.

TCRdb keeps only in-frame clones here, not all; method: immunoSEQ multiplex PCR. Altogether 1,400,000 or so clones are present, approximately 98.5% being singletons, with the ten largest covering roughly 0.36%. Trimming cost V 4 bases and J 0 bases, with 3 bases left between them. Germline V gene sequence: CDR1 SNHLY, CDR2 FYNNEI. The CDR3 is made up of 12 amino acids. The chain employs TRBV2 and TRBJ2-5, with D hard to call. This receptor was obtained from a man aged 25-45 years in good health. The specimen was naive CD4+ T cells sorted from blood. Subset described: CD45RA+ positively selected. The DNA of the CDR3 is TGTGCCAGCAGTGTAGACCAAGAGACCCAGTACTTC. This codes for CASSVDQETQYF.